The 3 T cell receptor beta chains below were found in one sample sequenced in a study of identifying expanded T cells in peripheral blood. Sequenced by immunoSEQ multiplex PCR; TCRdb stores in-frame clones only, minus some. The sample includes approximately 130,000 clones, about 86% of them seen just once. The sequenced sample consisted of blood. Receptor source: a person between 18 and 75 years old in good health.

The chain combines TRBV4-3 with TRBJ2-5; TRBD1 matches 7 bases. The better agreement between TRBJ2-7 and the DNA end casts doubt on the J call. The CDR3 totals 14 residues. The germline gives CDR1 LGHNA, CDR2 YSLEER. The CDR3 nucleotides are TGCGCCAGCAGCCACGAACAGGGGAACTACGAGCAGTACTTC. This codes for CASSHEQGNYEQYF.

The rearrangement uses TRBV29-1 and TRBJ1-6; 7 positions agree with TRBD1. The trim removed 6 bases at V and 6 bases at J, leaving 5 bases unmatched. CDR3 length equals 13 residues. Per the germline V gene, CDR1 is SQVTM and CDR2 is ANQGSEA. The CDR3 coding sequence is TGCAGCGTCCAGGGGGGGGTTAATTCACCCCTCCACTTT. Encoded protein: CSVQGGVNSPLHF.

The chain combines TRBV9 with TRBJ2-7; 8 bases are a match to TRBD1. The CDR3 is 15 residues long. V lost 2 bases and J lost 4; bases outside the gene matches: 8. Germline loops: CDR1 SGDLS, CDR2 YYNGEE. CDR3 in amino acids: CASSVHETGEYEQYF. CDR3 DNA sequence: TGTGCCAGCAGCGTTCACGAGACAGGGGAGTACGAGCAGTACTTC.